The 12 T cell receptor beta chains given below trace back to one sample, sequenced in a study of blood T cell repertoires in COVID-19. Clones were read by immunoSEQ multiplex PCR, and TCRdb kept only the in-frame ones, dropping some. The sample contains about 300,000 clones, around nine tenths of which appear only once. What was sequenced was PBMCs or T cells enriched from blood (not recorded which). The receptors were sampled from a woman in her 50s who had been exposed to COVID-19.

The V gene is TRBV27, the J gene TRBJ1-6, with a possible D match to TRBD1 (5 bases). The germline V and J ends were trimmed by 5 bases and 9 bases, with 20 bases remaining between them. This CDR3 contains 16 residues. CDR1 MNHEY and CDR2 SMNVEV come from the germline V gene (reference sequence). The DNA for the CDR3 is TGTGCCAGCAGTCCCCTTGAGGGACTGGGTGTTTCACCCCTCCACTTT. The encoded protein is CASSPLEGLGVSPLHF.

The rearrangement joins TRBV7-9 to TRBJ1-2; D not certain. V was pared by 2 bases and J by 4 bases, with 5 bases between. The CDR3 consists of 12 residues. CDR1 SEHNR and CDR2 FQNEAQ come from the germline V gene (reference sequence). The CDR3 sequence: CASSLNSYGYTF. The DNA for the CDR3 is TGTGCCAGCAGCTTAAACAGCTATGGCTACACCTTC.

The J gene is TRBJ1-6, the V gene TRBV6-6, with 8 bases that match TRBD1. V lost 1 base to trimming and J lost 9 bases; unmatched junction nucleotides: 5. This CDR3 spans 15 amino acids. In germline, CDR1 is MNHNY, CDR2 SVGAGI (reference sequence). The CDR3 protein is CASSYWTGIFSPLHF. The CDR3 DNA reads TGTGCCAGCAGTTACTGGACAGGGATATTTTCACCCCTCCACTTT.

The rearrangement joins TRBV29-1 to TRBJ1-2, with TRBD1 matching over 9 bases. CDR1 and CDR2 (germline): SQVTM, ANQGSEA. Trimming took 6 bases from V and 9 from J; bases not matched to a gene: 8. The CDR3 totals 12 residues. In DNA, the CDR3 is TGCAGCGTAGACCGGGACAGGGAGAGCTACACCTTC. Translation gives CSVDRDRESYTF.

The chain combines TRBV5-1 with TRBJ2-7, with TRBD1 identical over 8 bases. Per the germline V gene, CDR1 is SGHRS and CDR2 is YFSETQ. The junction had 9 bases not matched to a gene; V was cut back by 4 bases and J by 6 bases. The CDR3 totals 14 residues. The CDR3 DNA reads as TGCGCCAGCAGCGCAGGGGGCGTCAGGGTCGAGCAGTACTTC. Its protein product is CASSAGGVRVEQYF.

This chain joins TRBV5-1 and TRBJ2-2, with D tentatively TRBD2 (6 bases). Germline lookup yields CDR1 SGHRS and CDR2 YFSETQ. This CDR3 has 17 residues. V was shortened by 3 bases and J by 0 bases, with 15 bases between the two germline ends. Here the CDR3 DNA reads TGCGCCAGCAGCTCAGCCGCCGGGACTTCGAACACCGGGGAGCTGTTTTTT. It codes for CASSSAAGTSNTGELFF.

The gene calls are TRBV14 and TRBJ1-2; D not certain. The germline gives CDR1 SGHDN, CDR2 FVKESK. The CDR3 has 18 amino acids. The V and J ends lost 0 bases and 0 bases respectively, with 17 bases between them. The CDR3 sequence: CASSQDGSTAGPNYGYTF. The CDR3 DNA reads as TGTGCCAGCAGCCAAGATGGTTCTACCGCAGGTCCTAACTATGGCTACACCTTC.

CDR3 nucleotide sequence: TGTGCCAGCAGCCTGACGCGGCCCGCGAACACCGGGGAGCTGTTTTTT. This translates into CASSLTRPANTGELFF. The chain has TRBV11-3 and TRBJ2-2, with D unresolved. Germline CDR1 reads SGHNT; CDR2 reads YENEEA. The CDR3 has 16 residues. V lost 5 bases and J lost 0, with 13 bases in between.

This clone was recorded only once. This sequence joins TRBV19 and TRBJ2-2; D gene ambiguous. This CDR3 region has 11 residues. Germline-derived CDR1 and CDR2 are LNHDA and SQIVND (reference sequence). The ends were cut back, 8 bases at V and 1 base at J, with 2 bases in the middle. The CDR3 reads CASRNTGELFF. Here the CDR3 DNA reads TGTGCCAGTCGGAACACCGGGGAGCTGTTTTTT.

The genes are TRBV13 and TRBJ1-2; TRBD1 matches 9 bases. Trimming cost V 1 base and J 5 bases; bases outside gene matches: 8. Germline loops: CDR1 PRHDT, CDR2 FYEKMQ (reference sequence). This CDR3 is built from 16 residues. The CDR3 loop is CASSLDRTGEEYGYTF. CDR3 in DNA: TGTGCCAGCAGCTTAGATAGGACAGGGGAGGAATATGGCTACACCTTC.

This clone was recorded once. V is TRBV27 and J is TRBJ1-3; D is unresolved. V was shortened by 6 bases and J by 4 bases, with 10 bases between the two germline ends. Germline CDR1 MNHEY, CDR2 SMNVEV (reference sequence). This CDR3 is 13 amino acids long. CDR3 bases: TGTGCCAGCAGAGAACCCGGGGGAAACACCATATATTTT. Translating it yields CASREPGGNTIYF.

The CDR3 region has the DNA TGTGCCAGTAGTCCGCCAGTATTCAGCTCCTACAATGAGCAGTTCTTC. Encoded protein: CASSPPVFSSYNEQFF. This chain uses TRBV19 with TRBJ2-1; D is unclear. Trimming stripped 5 bases from V and 0 bases from J, with 14 bases between. The germline V gene has CDR1 LNHDA and CDR2 SQIVND (reference sequence). The CDR3 sequence is 16 residues long.